This is a list of T cell receptor beta chains from one sample in a study of identical twins. Each CDR3 protein gets one entry after TCRdb re-called the 5' RACE reads with MiXCR. The sample has 400,000 to 500,000 distinct CDR3 sequences, roughly 18% seen once. Sequenced material: naive T cells sorted from blood. The origin of the receptors is a man aged 45-65 years in good health. The CDR3 runs from the conserved cysteine through the conserved F or W. The D gene is left open where the match is weak. For some rows the clone size is stated as once, few or many, or as a class when expanded; others skip it.

V gene	D gene	clone size	J gene	CDR3 DNA	CDR3 protein
TRBV6-2/TRBV6-3	TRBD1	few	TRBJ1-1	TGTGCCAGCAGTTACCAGCGGGACAGGGATCCTTACACTGAAGCTTTCTTT	CASSYQRDRDPYTEAFF
TRBV20-1	.	many	TRBJ1-5	TGCAGTGCTAGACCCAGAGCCAGGGCAAGCGGGCCCCAGCATTTT	CSARPRARASGPQHF
TRBV6-1	.	many	TRBJ2-1	TGTGCCAGCATGGCGGGACTCCACAATGAGCAGTTCTTC	CASMAGLHNEQFF
TRBV2	TRBD1	many	TRBJ1-2	TGTGCCAGCGGCCGGGACAGCTCTAACTATGGCTACACCTTC	CASGRDSSNYGYTF
TRBV4-2	.	few	TRBJ1-1	TGTGCCAGCAGCCAAAATCCGGGGGGCACTGAAGCTTTCTTT	CASSQNPGGTEAFF
TRBV12-3/TRBV12-4	TRBD2	.	TRBJ2-1	TGTGCCAGCAGTTTGGGGGGAGGGCCTCGTAATGAGCAGTTCTTC	CASSLGGGPRNEQFF
TRBV18	.	many	TRBJ2-3	TGTGCCAGCTCACCGGGGGGCCCACCAGATACGCAGTATTTT	CASSPGGPPDTQYF
TRBV5-1	.	many	TRBJ2-1	TGCGCCAGCAGCCGAGGAACCCCAAATGTCTACAATGAGCAGTTCTTC	CASSRGTPNVYNEQFF
TRBV11-2	.	few	TRBJ2-5	TGTGCCAGCAGCTTAGACCAAGCGATTCACCAAGAGACCCAGTACTTC	CASSLDQAIHQETQYF
TRBV10-3	.	few	TRBJ1-5	TGTGCCATCAGTGGGCCGGGCCAGCCCCAGCATTTT	CAISGPGQPQHF
TRBV6-5	.	few	TRBJ1-1	TGTGCCAGCAGTTACTCGAGAGCGCTGAGGGGTAGAACTGAAGCTTTCTTT	CASSYSRALRGRTEAFF
TRBV19	TRBD2	many	TRBJ2-7	TGTGCCAGTAGTATAGCGGCTAGCGGGAGTACCAGCTCCTACGAGCAGTACTTC	CASSIAASGSTSSYEQYF
TRBV6-5	TRBD1	few	TRBJ2-3	TGTGCCAGCAGCTACGGAAGGGGGCAGGGCACAGATACGCAGTATTTT	CASSYGRGQGTDTQYF
TRBV7-8	.	many	TRBJ2-3	TGTGCCAGCAGCTTATTCTCTGGGGAGTCCGTAGATACGCAGTATTTT	CASSLFSGESVDTQYF
TRBV20-1	.	many	TRBJ2-1	TGCAGTGCCCCGAATTATATGGACGGGGAGCAGTTCTTC	CSAPNYMDGEQFF
TRBV7-9	TRBD1	few	TRBJ2-5	TGTGCCAGCAGCGCTGGGACAGGGGGCAGAGAGACCCAGTACTTC	CASSAGTGGRETQYF
TRBV20-1	TRBD1	many	TRBJ1-1	TGCAGTGCTCCACGACAGGGATCAGTAGAAGCTTTCTTT	CSAPRQGSVEAFF
TRBV4-3	.	.	TRBJ2-2	TGCGCCAGCAGCCAAGAGGCACAAGGATTAGGGATTACCGGGGAGCTGTTTTTT	CASSQEAQGLGITGELFF
TRBV15	TRBD2	few	TRBJ2-7	TGTGCCACCAGCAGAGATTTAGCGGGGGGGCTTGGCGAGCAGTACTTC	CATSRDLAGGLGEQYF
TRBV20-1	.	many	TRBJ2-5	TGCAGTGCTAGAGACCCCTCCGGGTACCAAGAGACCCAGTACTTC	CSARDPSGYQETQYF
TRBV27	TRBD2	few	TRBJ2-6	TGTGCCAGCAGTTTATCGCCCAGCGGGGGGAACTCTGGGGCCAACGTCCTGACTTTC	CASSLSPSGGNSGANVLTF
TRBV4-1	.	.	TRBJ2-1	TGCGCCAGCAGCCACCCCGACGGCAATGAGCAGTTCTTC	CASSHPDGNEQFF
TRBV12-3/TRBV12-4	TRBD2	few	TRBJ2-4	TGTGCCAGCAGTTTAGCTAGCGGGGGAAACATTCAGTACTTC	CASSLASGGNIQYF